The rows below give T cell receptor beta chains drawn from one sample of a study of blood T cell repertoires in COVID-19. The repertoire was sequenced with immunoSEQ multiplex PCR; TCRdb's copy has only in-frame clones and lacks some. Counted here are about 160,000 clones, over 75% occurring once; the ten biggest clones make up 1.2%. Sequenced material: peripheral blood. Receptors were obtained from a man in his sixties who had recovered from COVID-19. The CDR3 runs from the conserved cysteine through the conserved F or W. Each record gives: CDR3 protein, V gene, D gene, J gene. The D gene is left open where the match is weak.

CDR3: CASSDPPGGPLFPNEQFF; V: TRBV9; D: NA; J: TRBJ2-1
CDR3: CASSIVGGRRVASGYTF; V: TRBV19; D: NA; J: TRBJ1-2
CDR3: CAIRAEYEQYF; V: TRBV10-3; D: NA; J: TRBJ2-7
CDR3: CASSRTSGYNEQFF; V: TRBV7-2; D: TRBD2; J: TRBJ2-1
CDR3: CASSQDGLAGTEQYF; V: TRBV4-2; D: TRBD2; J: TRBJ2-7
CDR3: CASSISGLAGVEQYF; V: TRBV6-5; D: TRBD2; J: TRBJ2-7
CDR3: CASMTGPGALHF; V: TRBV6-1; D: NA; J: TRBJ1-6
CDR3: CASSLVGLAAQETQYF; V: TRBV5-6; D: TRBD2; J: TRBJ2-5
CDR3: CASSLAGGASAYGYTF; V: TRBV7-2; D: TRBD1; J: TRBJ1-2
CDR3: CAISPTDPPYYGYTF; V: TRBV10-3; D: NA; J: TRBJ1-2
CDR3: CASSLGGQGEVETQYF; V: TRBV7-7; D: TRBD1; J: TRBJ2-5
CDR3: CASSLDGLPYEQYF; V: TRBV11-1; D: NA; J: TRBJ2-7
CDR3: CASSQDRTGSTDTQYF; V: TRBV3-1/TRBV3-2; D: TRBD1; J: TRBJ2-3
CDR3: CASSSTGDRSNQPQHF; V: TRBV21-1; D: NA; J: TRBJ1-5
CDR3: CASSLAQTGGRNEQFF; V: TRBV7-6; D: TRBD1; J: TRBJ2-1
CDR3: CASGLAGQETQYF; V: TRBV27; D: TRBD2; J: TRBJ2-5
CDR3: CASSDRPDRVPGELFF; V: TRBV25-1; D: TRBD1; J: TRBJ2-2
CDR3: CASSGIRGLYEQYF; V: TRBV2; D: TRBD1; J: TRBJ2-7
CDR3: CSVAVAGGPNEQFF; V: TRBV29-1; D: TRBD2; J: TRBJ2-1
CDR3: CASSLGVAGDRSTDTQYF; V: TRBV7-2; D: TRBD2; J: TRBJ2-3
CDR3: CASSLEGLGTQYF; V: TRBV7-7; D: NA; J: TRBJ2-5
CDR3: CASTQGATDTQYF; V: TRBV12-3/TRBV12-4; D: TRBD1; J: TRBJ2-3
CDR3: CASSVVNYGYTF; V: TRBV9; D: NA; J: TRBJ1-2
CDR3: CASSLKPGYEQYF; V: TRBV7-2; D: NA; J: TRBJ2-7
CDR3: CSASGGGGPDTQYF; V: TRBV20-1; D: NA; J: TRBJ2-3
CDR3: CASSLELAGVKHYEQYF; V: TRBV7-2; D: TRBD2; J: TRBJ2-7
CDR3: CASSETGGLKTQYF; V: TRBV2; D: TRBD1; J: TRBJ2-5
CDR3: CASSTSPALGYGYTF; V: TRBV18; D: NA; J: TRBJ1-2
CDR3: CASSLAGTSSPPEQYF; V: TRBV27; D: TRBD2; J: TRBJ2-7
CDR3: CASSPPLGGAGDTQYF; V: TRBV5-1; D: TRBD2; J: TRBJ2-3
CDR3: CATREQGVRTEAFF; V: TRBV5-4; D: NA; J: TRBJ1-1
CDR3: CASRAGSSANYGYTF; V: TRBV9; D: NA; J: TRBJ1-2
CDR3: CASSLTPGGTFKAPLHF; V: TRBV7-2; D: NA; J: TRBJ1-6
CDR3: CASSSLTSITDTQYF; V: TRBV5-1; D: TRBD2; J: TRBJ2-3
CDR3: CASSYGSGQGHYGYTF; V: TRBV6-5; D: TRBD1; J: TRBJ1-2
CDR3: CASRGQSYGYTF; V: TRBV2; D: TRBD1; J: TRBJ1-2
CDR3: CASSFHRGLFTEAFF; V: TRBV6-2/TRBV6-3; D: TRBD1; J: TRBJ1-1
CDR3: CASSRGGQEDTQYF; V: TRBV5-4; D: TRBD2; J: TRBJ2-3
CDR3: CASSSGSRGETQYF; V: TRBV11-2; D: NA; J: TRBJ2-5
CDR3: CASRSLGIEQFF; V: TRBV2; D: NA; J: TRBJ2-1
CDR3: CASSDVKRRETQYF; V: TRBV7-2; D: NA; J: TRBJ2-5
CDR3: CASSSNLGGGKTEAFF; V: TRBV6-5; D: TRBD1; J: TRBJ1-1
CDR3: CASSIYGELFF; V: TRBV6-2/TRBV6-3; D: NA; J: TRBJ2-2
CDR3: CASSAKLAGGPRAGELFF; V: TRBV19; D: TRBD2; J: TRBJ2-2
CDR3: CASSLGPQTNYGYTF; V: TRBV5-1; D: NA; J: TRBJ1-2
CDR3: CSVDRQGEGTQYF; V: TRBV29-1; D: TRBD1; J: TRBJ2-5
CDR3: CASSQLGGEETQYF; V: TRBV3-1/TRBV3-2; D: NA; J: TRBJ2-5
CDR3: CASSTLGTGSYEQYF; V: TRBV19; D: TRBD1; J: TRBJ2-7
CDR3: CSVARTGRTGELFF; V: TRBV29-1; D: TRBD1; J: TRBJ2-2
CDR3: CASSLTSGGPGEQFF; V: TRBV7-2; D: TRBD2; J: TRBJ2-1
CDR3: CASSRDRGANTEAFF; V: TRBV5-1; D: TRBD1; J: TRBJ1-1
CDR3: CASSYLRGQGDGYTF; V: TRBV6-5; D: TRBD1; J: TRBJ1-2
CDR3: CASRGQRGNYGYTF; V: TRBV2; D: TRBD1; J: TRBJ1-2
CDR3: CASSLFARAGDSPLHF; V: TRBV27; D: NA; J: TRBJ1-6
CDR3: CASSQDSGSEAFF; V: TRBV14; D: NA; J: TRBJ1-1
CDR3: CASSHRGGTGGNTEAFF; V: TRBV14; D: TRBD1; J: TRBJ1-1
CDR3: CASSLWGVPGEQPQHF; V: TRBV5-8; D: NA; J: TRBJ1-5
CDR3: CASSEAAPWRVYGYTF; V: TRBV6-1; D: NA; J: TRBJ1-2